This T cell receptor beta chain derives from a study of blood T cell repertoires in COVID-19. The germline gives CDR1 SGHTA, CDR2 FQGTGA. This CDR3 is 13 amino acids long. V gave up 5 bases and J gave up 1 base, with 7 bases separating them. The protocol was immunoSEQ multiplex PCR, while the TCRdb copy is restricted to in-frame clones and leaves out a portion. The data contain around 320,000 clones, around 89% of them singletons. This clone was picked up a small number of times. The genes are TRBV7-3 and TRBJ2-3; no clear D gene. The sequence was collected from a woman in her late teens or twenties with acute COVID-19. Material for sequencing was PBMCs or T cells enriched from blood (not recorded which). In DNA form, the CDR3 reads TGTGCCAGCAGCCTCTTTCGCACAGATACGCAGTATTTT. It is translated as CASSLFRTDTQYF.